The 9 T cell receptor beta chains below come from one sample, sequenced in a study of CD8 T cells in Susac syndrome. Random hexamers served to reverse transcribe about 0.5 to 1 ug RNA. TCRdb reprocessed the immunoSEQ multiplex PCR reads with MiXCR, giving one entry per CDR3 protein. Of 150,000 to 200,000 distinct CDR3 sequences in the sample, around 95% were seen once. The sequencing input was CD4+ T cells from PBMCs. The source of these receptors is a human donor in good health.

This clonotype occurred once. The chain joins TRBV18 to TRBJ1-4; TRBD1 is a possible D gene (5 bases). The CDR3 is 15 amino acids. Per the germline V gene, CDR1 is KGHSH and CDR2 is LQKENI. Trimming pared 2 bases from V and 8 bases from J, leaving 15 bases between. The CDR3 DNA reads TGTGCCAGCTCACCAAGGCAGAACCGGGGCGAAAAACTGTTTTTT. Its translation: CASSPRQNRGEKLFF.

This chain uses TRBV6-1 with TRBJ2-3, with D unclear. Germline assignment: CDR1 MNHNS and CDR2 SASEGT. The CDR3 is 12 amino acids. V was cut by 6 bases and J by 1 base, with 5 bases left in between. The DNA for the CDR3 is TGTGCCAGCAGGGTCGGCACAGATACGCAGTATTTT. Translation gives CASRVGTDTQYF.

The V and J genes are TRBV9 and TRBJ2-6; TRBD2 agrees at 7 bases. The V gene end was trimmed by 0 bases and the J gene end by 0 bases; junction bases not matched to a gene: 9. The CDR3 consists of 19 residues. The germline V gene has CDR1 SGDLS and CDR2 YYNGEE. CDR3 loop: CASSVEAGVRFSGANVLTF. CDR3 DNA: TGTGCCAGCAGCGTAGAGGCGGGGGTCCGATTCTCTGGGGCCAACGTCCTGACTTTC.

This clonotype was counted a single time. The V call is TRBV29-1, the J call TRBJ2-1; 11 bases line up with TRBD1. This CDR3 has 16 residues. The V gene's germline CDR1 is SQVTM and CDR2 ANQGSEA. V lost 6 bases, J lost 4 bases, and 11 bases stayed unmatched. The CDR3 sequence is CSVSGTGGIRYNEQFF. In nucleotides, the CDR3 is TGCAGCGTCTCCGGGACAGGGGGGATCCGGTACAATGAGCAGTTCTTC.

V and J are TRBV14 and TRBJ2-7, with D perhaps matching TRBD2 (6 bases). In germline, CDR1 is SGHDN, CDR2 FVKESK. Trimming stripped 1 base from V and 6 bases from J, with 10 bases between. The CDR3 is 13 residues long. CDR3 DNA sequence: TGTGCCAGCAGCCAAGGACTAGTAGGCGAGCAGTACTTC. Residues: CASSQGLVGEQYF.

The rearrangement links TRBV28 to TRBJ1-5; D gene ambiguous. The CDR3 consists of 12 residues. Germline V gives CDR1 MDHEN, CDR2 SYDVKM. Trimming pared 5 bases from V and 6 bases from J, leaving 8 bases between. CDR3 sequence: CASSLNRQPQHF. Here the CDR3 DNA reads TGTGCCAGCAGTCTTAACCGTCAGCCCCAGCATTTT.

This chain links TRBV6-6 with TRBJ1-5; 7 nucleotides line up with TRBD1. CDR3 size: 15 residues. CDR1 is MNHNY, CDR2 SVGAGI, per germline (reference sequence). The V and J ends lost 6 bases and 2 bases, in that order; junction bases with no gene match: 7. CDR3 residues: CASRVQGMGNQPQHF. CDR3 nucleotide sequence: TGTGCCAGCAGAGTACAGGGGATGGGCAATCAGCCCCAGCATTTT.

V gene TRBV10-3 combines with J gene TRBJ2-2; possible D gene TRBD2, 6 bases. The germline gives CDR1 ENHRY, CDR2 SYGVKD. CDR3 length: 14 amino acids. The V end lost 6 bases, the J end lost 4 bases, and 12 bases lay between the germline ends. This CDR3 reads CAIRTLAFTGELFF. The CDR3 nucleotides read TGTGCCATCAGAACACTAGCTTTCACCGGGGAGCTGTTTTTT.

V and J are TRBV11-1 and TRBJ1-5; TRBD1 might be the D (5 bases). Looked up from germline, CDR1 is SGHAT and CDR2 is FQDESV (reference sequence). Trimming cost V 3 bases and J 7 bases, with 16 bases left between them. The CDR3 has 15 residues. The CDR3 loop is CASSFNGGSGQPQHF. CDR3 coding DNA: TGTGCCAGCAGCTTCAATGGGGGGTCGGGGCAGCCCCAGCATTTT.